This TCR beta chain is drawn from a study of T cell responses to AZD1222 COVID-19 vaccine. CDR3 length: 14 residues. Germline CDR1 is GTSNPN and CDR2 is SVGIG (reference sequence). The V end was cut by 0 bases, the J end by 4 bases, with 13 bases between. Regarding this clone: Its antigen is unidentified.

This table comes from immunoSEQ multiplex PCR, and its TCRdb copy is limited to in-frame clones, with some not included. The sample comprises under 140,000 clones, around nine tenths of which are singletons, and about 15% rests with the top ten. General study results and limits: White British ancestry dominated among donors, who included more females, and clonal diversity was possibly underestimated. Elevations in Spike-specific TCR breadth and depth followed administration of two AZD1222 doses.

The sequence came from an adult who received the AZD1222 COVID-19 vaccine. Sequencing was performed on peripheral blood, taken 28 days after the second AZD1222 dose. The rearrangement links TRBV30 to TRBJ2-7; D gene ambiguous. The CDR3 here is CAWSVRTGGYEQYF. CDR3 nucleotides: TGTGCCTGGAGTGTAAGGACCGGCGGTTACGAGCAGTACTTC.